What follows are 21 T cell receptor beta chains derived from one specimen sequenced in a study of control samples from healthy donors and cancer patients. Sequencing used immunoSEQ multiplex PCR; TCRdb keeps in-frame clones, though not all of them. Among about 89,000 clones listed, over 65% were seen once. Sequencing was done on a sample of blood. The source is a woman in her thirties or forties in good health.

This clone was seen a single time. The gene calls are TRBV7-2 and TRBJ2-6; the D gene is possibly TRBD1 (6 bases). The CDR3 loop spans 15 amino acids. In germline, CDR1 is SGHTA, CDR2 FQGNSA. V shed 5 bases and J shed 2 bases, with 10 bases lying between them. The CDR3 sequence is CASSQQGTGANVLTF. The CDR3 DNA follows: TGTGCCAGCAGCCAACAGGGAACTGGGGCCAACGTCCTGACTTTC.

The chain recombines TRBV6-5 with TRBJ2-7, with unresolved D. Germline V gene lookup returns CDR1 MNHEY and CDR2 SVGAGI. The CDR3 spans 13 residues. V lost 4 bases and J lost 5, with 12 bases in between. The CDR3 loop reads CASSSTVRDEQYF. CDR3 sequence (DNA): TGTGCCAGCAGTTCCACCGTCCGGGACGAGCAGTACTTC.

The gene calls are TRBV6-5 and TRBJ1-5; D perhaps matches TRBD1 (6 bases). CDR3 length: 14 amino acids. Germline values: CDR1 MNHEY, CDR2 SVGAGI. V was cut by 4 bases and J by 6 bases, with 13 bases left in between. The CDR3 coding sequence is TGTGCCAGCAGTTTCAGGGGCACGGGTCAGCCCCAGCATTTT. It specifies CASSFRGTGQPQHF.

The rearrangement links TRBV21-1 to TRBJ2-7; the tabulated D call, TRBD2, remains unverified against the DNA. TRBV21-1 is annotated as a pseudogene. CDR3 length: 19 amino acids. The DNA for the CDR3 is TGTGCCAGCACCCCAAAGGGGCTAGCGGGGGTTCCCCTATTCTACGAGCAGTACTTC. It is translated as CASTPKGLAGVPLFYEQYF.

The V and J genes are TRBV4-1 and TRBJ2-3; the D gene is possibly TRBD1 (5 bases). This CDR3 has 15 residues. With 5 bases removed from V and 4 bases from J, the gap between germline ends came to 16 bases. Germline values: CDR1 MGHRA, CDR2 YSYEKL. This CDR3 is CASSVNGGAADTQYF. CDR3 DNA sequence: TGCGCCAGCAGCGTAAATGGTGGGGCCGCAGATACGCAGTATTTT.

The gene calls are TRBV4-2 and TRBJ1-1, with TRBD1 as a possible D gene (5 bases). The CDR3 spans 15 residues. V was trimmed by 3 bases and J by 2 bases, leaving 13 bases between them. Germline values: CDR1 LGHNA, CDR2 YNFKEQ. CDR3 nucleotide sequence: TGTGCCAGCAGCCAGAGGCCTGGGGGAAACACTGAAGCTTTCTTT. Its protein product is CASSQRPGGNTEAFF.

The chain links TRBV19 to TRBJ1-1; 7 bases are a match to TRBD1. CDR1 is LNHDA, CDR2 SQIVND, per germline (reference sequence). Germline trimming cut 6 bases from V and 3 bases from J; bases unmatched to any gene: 4. The CDR3 runs 13 residues. As DNA, the CDR3 is TGTGCCAGTAGCCCCCAGGGGGACACTGAAGCTTTCTTT. Translation: CASSPQGDTEAFF.

The chain couples TRBV5-1 to TRBJ2-7; D is unresolved. This CDR3 region has 13 residues. V was cut by 0 bases and J by 4 bases, with 8 bases left in between. Germline V gene data show CDR1 as SGHRS and CDR2 as YFSETQ. The CDR3 sequence: CASSLDWSYEQYF. In DNA, the CDR3 is TGCGCCAGCAGCTTGGATTGGTCGTACGAGCAGTACTTC.

The V call is TRBV11-1, the J call TRBJ1-1; TRBD1 might be the D (5 bases). Germline CDR1 SGHAT, CDR2 FQDESV (reference sequence). V lost 7 bases and J lost 6, with 24 bases in between. The CDR3 loop spans 16 amino acids. The CDR3 nucleotides read TGTGCCAGCACTCGAAGGGTGGCCGGGGGAAAATCTGAAGCTTTCTTT. It specifies CASTRRVAGGKSEAFF. Combining the CDR3 with reference TRBV11-1 and TRBJ1-1 gives the whole variable domain EAEVAQSPRYKITEKSQAVAFWCDPISGHATLYWYRQILGQGPELLVQFQDESVVDDSQLPKDRFSAERLKGVDSTLKIQPAELGDSAMYLCASTRRVAGGKSEAFFGQGTRLTVV.

The chain links TRBV29-1 to TRBJ2-2, with D possibly called TRBD1 or TRBD2 (5 bases each). CDR1 SQVTM and CDR2 ANQGSEA come from the germline V gene. This CDR3 contains 14 residues. Trimming removed 3 bases from V and 3 bases from J, with 11 bases in between. The CDR3 sequence: CSVEGLADTGELFF. As DNA, the CDR3 is TGCAGCGTTGAGGGGCTAGCAGACACCGGGGAGCTGTTTTTT.

The CDR3 region is CASSSQTGKYGYTF. CDR3 bases: TGTGCCAGCAGCTCTCAGACAGGGAAATATGGCTACACCTTC. The rearrangement links TRBV7-2 to TRBJ1-2; 7 bases align to TRBD1. V lost 4 bases, J lost 5 bases, and 7 bases stayed unmatched. The length of the CDR3 is 14 residues. The germline CDR1 and CDR2 sequences are SGHTA and FQGNSA.

The gene calls are TRBV3-1 (or the pseudogene TRBV3-2) and TRBJ2-3; 13 nucleotides match TRBD2. The CDR3 contains 14 residues. CDR1 and CDR2 from the germline V gene are LGHDT and YNNKEL (reference sequence). Trimming removed 8 bases from V and 11 bases from J; junction bases left unmatched: 10. In nucleotides, the CDR3 is TGTGCCAGCGGAGGACTAGCGGGGGTCTCGAAGCAGTATTTT. It encodes CASGGLAGVSKQYF.

This chain links TRBV7-9 with TRBJ2-3; D may be TRBD2 (5 bases). From germline, CDR1 is SEHNR and CDR2 FQNEAQ (reference sequence). Trimming took 1 base from V and 4 from J, leaving 6 bases between them. The CDR3 is 13 amino acids. The CDR3 nucleotides read TGTGCCAGCAGCTTAGGGGGAGCAGATACGCAGTATTTT. Residues: CASSLGGADTQYF. Complete variable domain (other parts from reference TRBV7-9 and TRBJ2-3): DTGVSQNPRHKITKRGQNVTFRCDPISEHNRLYWYRQTLGQGPEFLTYFQNEAQLEKSRLLSDRFSAERPKGSFSTLEIQRTEQGDSAMYLCASSLGGADTQYFGPGTRLTVL.

This rearrangement joins TRBV7-9 to TRBJ1-4; TRBD1 might be the D (6 bases). The germline gives CDR1 SEHNR, CDR2 FQNEAQ (reference sequence). The CDR3 loop spans 15 amino acids. Trimming left V 5 bases short and J 4 bases short, with 14 bases between. The DNA for the CDR3 is TGTGCCAGCAGCCGTCAGGGACAACTTAATGAAAAACTGTTTTTT. This gives the protein CASSRQGQLNEKLFF. The variable domain in full, completed from reference TRBV7-9 and TRBJ1-4, reads DTGVSQNPRHKITKRGQNVTFRCDPISEHNRLYWYRQTLGQGPEFLTYFQNEAQLEKSRLLSDRFSAERPKGSFSTLEIQRTEQGDSAMYLCASSRQGQLNEKLFFGSGTQLSVL.

This clone occurred once. V and J are TRBV5-4 and TRBJ1-6, with 7 bases fitting TRBD1. The germline CDR1 and CDR2 sequences are SGHNT and YYREEE (reference sequence). The J segment lost 9 bases and the V segment lost 2 bases, leaving 5 bases of the junction unmatched. This CDR3 is 14 amino acids long. In DNA, the CDR3 is TGTGCCAGCAGCTTCCGGGACAGCGGTTCACCCCTCCACTTT. Residues: CASSFRDSGSPLHF.

This clone appeared a few times. The chain carries TRBV10-1 and TRBJ1-2; 8 bases fit TRBD1. The ends lost 10 bases at V and 4 bases at J; junction bases unmatched: 5. This CDR3 has 12 amino acids. CDR1 is WNHNN and CDR2 is SYGVQD in the germline V gene (reference sequence). The CDR3 region has the DNA TGCGCCACCACCAGGGGGCCCTATGGCTACACCTTC. This gives the protein CATTRGPYGYTF.

This clone was counted once. The gene calls are TRBV2 and TRBJ2-6; D possibly corresponds to TRBD1 (6 bases). V was trimmed by 6 bases and J by 0 bases, leaving 18 bases between them. This CDR3 comprises 18 residues. CDR1 and CDR2 (germline): SNHLY, FYNNEI. The DNA of the CDR3 is TGTGCCAGCAGCGTTCCCCGGGACACCGTCTCTGGGGCCAACGTCCTGACTTTC. This translates into CASSVPRDTVSGANVLTF.

The chain uses TRBV10-3 and TRBJ1-1; D gene ambiguous. CDR1 and CDR2 from the germline V gene are ENHRY and SYGVKD. The CDR3 consists of 16 residues. V dropped 4 bases and J dropped 3 bases, with 18 bases sitting between them. CDR3 in amino acids: CAISARDGFSDTEAFF. The CDR3 DNA reads as TGTGCCATCAGTGCTAGGGATGGATTTTCGGACACTGAAGCTTTCTTT.

This chain's CDR3 is CASSQATGTRYPKNIQYF. The CDR3 coding sequence is TGTGCCAGCAGCCAAGCCACCGGGACTAGATATCCCAAAAACATTCAGTACTTC. J is TRBJ2-4 and V is TRBV3-1 (or the pseudogene TRBV3-2); 8 bases are a match to TRBD2. The germline V gene has CDR1 LGHDT and CDR2 YNNKEL (reference sequence). The CDR3 covers 18 residues. J lost 2 bases, V lost 1 base, and 10 bases had no gene match.

The chain recombines TRBV19 with TRBJ1-4; D is possibly TRBD1 (5 bases). Germline loops: CDR1 LNHDA, CDR2 SQIVND (reference sequence). The CDR3 is 15 amino acids. The germline V and J ends were trimmed by 5 bases and 0 bases, with 10 bases remaining between them. The CDR3 spells CASSSRQTTNEKLFF. In DNA, the CDR3 is TGTGCCAGTAGTTCCAGACAGACAACTAATGAAAAACTGTTTTTT.

This chain links TRBV10-3 with TRBJ1-1; D possibly corresponds to TRBD1 (5 bases). V lost 4 bases and J lost 3, with 12 bases in between. CDR3 length: 14 residues. Germline values: CDR1 ENHRY, CDR2 SYGVKD. The CDR3 sequence is CAISGRGGDTEAFF. The CDR3 region has the DNA TGTGCCATCAGTGGTCGCGGAGGGGACACTGAAGCTTTCTTT.